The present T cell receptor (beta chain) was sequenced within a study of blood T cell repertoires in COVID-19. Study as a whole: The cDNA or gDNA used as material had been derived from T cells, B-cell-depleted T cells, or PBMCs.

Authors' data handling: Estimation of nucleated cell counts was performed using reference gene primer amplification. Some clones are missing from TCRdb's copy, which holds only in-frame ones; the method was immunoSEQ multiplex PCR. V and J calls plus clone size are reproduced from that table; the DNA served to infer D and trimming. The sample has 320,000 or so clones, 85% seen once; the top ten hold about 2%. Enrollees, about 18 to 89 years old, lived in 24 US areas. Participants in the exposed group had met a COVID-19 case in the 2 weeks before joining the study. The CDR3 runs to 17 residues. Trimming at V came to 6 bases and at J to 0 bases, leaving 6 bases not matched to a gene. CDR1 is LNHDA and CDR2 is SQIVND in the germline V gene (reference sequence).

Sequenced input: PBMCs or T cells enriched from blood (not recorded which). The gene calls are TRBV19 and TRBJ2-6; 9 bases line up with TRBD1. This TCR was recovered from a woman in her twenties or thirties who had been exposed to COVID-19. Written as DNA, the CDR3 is TGTGCCAGTAGCGACAGGGGGGATGTCTCTGGGGCCAACGTCCTGACTTTC. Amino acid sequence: CASSDRGDVSGANVLTF.